Below, 23 T cell receptor beta chains from the same sample are listed, as sequenced in a study of blood T cells in healthy people across ages (dated by TCRdb to the mid-2010s). The library was obtained by 5' RACE. Sequencing used an Illumina HiSeq 2500. The second PCR ran for roughly 7 to 12 cycles and used a J-beta primer mix along with a sample-barcoded 5' primer. TCRdb ran its own pipeline on the public reads, namely fastp trimming at Q25 and MiXCR clone calling, and kept in-frame beta chains. Rows are combined by CDR3 protein, so each entry shows the most common genes and DNA. This sample has about a million distinct CDR3 sequences in its table, and roughly 51% of those were observed once. The top ten clones comprise about 20% of the sample. What was sequenced was blood. These receptor sequences come from a woman aged 60 to 75 in good health.

The chain uses TRBV10-3 and TRBJ2-1; 7 bases map to TRBD2. V was pared by 2 bases and J by 7 bases, with 5 bases of the junction left unmatched. Germline assignment: CDR1 ENHRY and CDR2 SYGVKD. The CDR3 spans 14 residues. CDR3 sequence (DNA): TGTGCCATCAGTGAGAGAGAAGCGGGGAATGAGCAGTTCTTC. Encoded protein: CAISEREAGNEQFF.

This clonotype has a handful of counts. The chain carries TRBV9 and TRBJ2-3; D not certain. This CDR3 contains 16 residues. The V and J ends lost 3 bases and 0 bases respectively, with 14 bases between them. CDR1 and CDR2 (germline): SGDLS, YYNGEE. CDR3 sequence (DNA): TGTGCCAGCAGCGCTCACAGTTCAGAAAGCACAGATACGCAGTATTTT. It codes for CASSAHSSESTDTQYF.

This clonotype was picked up one time. V is TRBV20-1 and J is TRBJ2-1, with D possibly TRBD2 on 5 matching bases. V was trimmed by 3 bases and J by 0 bases, leaving 12 bases between them. CDR3 length: 15 residues. In germline, CDR1 is DFQATT, CDR2 SNEGSKA (reference sequence). In DNA, the CDR3 is TGCAGTGCTAGTGTCGGGGTGAGCTCCTACAATGAGCAGTTCTTC. This encodes CSASVGVSSYNEQFF.

This clonotype was picked up a small number of times. The V call is TRBV28, the J call TRBJ2-3; the match to TRBD1 covers 9 bases. Germline CDR1 and CDR2: MDHEN and SYDVKM. The CDR3 contains 16 residues. Trimming took 10 bases from V and 8 from J; bases not matched to a gene: 19. The CDR3 spells CAIASQGARSSGTQYF. CDR3 DNA: TGTGCCATCGCATCACAGGGGGCAAGGTCCTCCGGTACGCAGTATTTT.

The gene calls are TRBV28 and TRBJ2-7; 8 nucleotides line up with TRBD1. Germline lookup yields CDR1 MDHEN and CDR2 SYDVKM. The V and J ends lost 6 bases and 0 bases, in that order; junction bases with no gene match: 7. The CDR3 totals 15 residues. CDR3 region: CASRPGGYNSYEQYF. CDR3 DNA: TGTGCCAGCAGGCCAGGGGGCTACAACTCCTACGAGCAGTACTTC.

This clonotype was picked up one time. The chain employs TRBV7-2 and TRBJ2-1; 7 bases align to TRBD2. The J call may be mistaken, given a closer DNA end match to TRBJ2-7. This CDR3 spans 17 amino acids. Germline values: CDR1 SGHTA, CDR2 FQGNSA. The chain's CDR3 is CASSFRSGASSFYEQYF. The CDR3 nucleotides are TGTGCCAGCAGCTTCCGGAGCGGGGCGTCCTCCTTCTACGAGCAGTACTTC.

This sequence joins TRBV27 and TRBJ1-2, with D maybe TRBD1 (6 bases). CDR3 length: 15 residues. In germline, CDR1 is MNHEY, CDR2 SMNVEV (reference sequence). V lost 6 bases, J lost 1 base, and 15 bases lay in between. CDR3 in DNA: TGTGCCAGCAGCAAAGATCCCAGGGGTAACTATGGCTACACCTTC. Translating gives CASSKDPRGNYGYTF.

The chain joins TRBV27 to TRBJ2-3, with TRBD1 matching 7 bases. The CDR3 runs 13 residues. Germline values: CDR1 MNHEY, CDR2 SMNVEV (reference sequence). After removal of 5 bases from V and 6 bases from J, the junction contained 5 bases not matched to a gene. The CDR3: CASSSGQEDTQYF. The CDR3 nucleotides read TGTGCCAGCAGTAGCGGACAGGAGGATACGCAGTATTTT.

This chain joins TRBV4-1 and TRBJ1-1; TRBD1 aligns across 8 bases. This CDR3 is 14 amino acids long. V lost 0 bases, J lost 10 bases, and 7 bases stayed unmatched. The germline CDR1 and CDR2 sequences are MGHRA and YSYEKL. This CDR3 is CASSQDRWTGRAFF. CDR3 in DNA: TGCGCCAGCAGCCAAGATCGGTGGACAGGGAGAGCTTTCTTT.

The chain's CDR3 is CASSYSMGTNTEAFF. The CDR3 DNA reads as TGTGCCAGCAGTTACTCAATGGGGACGAACACTGAAGCTTTCTTT. This chain joins TRBV6-5 and TRBJ1-1; TRBD1 is a possible D gene (5 bases). The CDR3 is made up of 15 amino acids. Germline V gene sequence: CDR1 MNHEY, CDR2 SVGAGI. V was clipped by 0 bases and J by 1 base, with 9 bases between them.

The V call is TRBV20-1, the J call TRBJ2-1; D might be TRBD2 (5 bases). V was cut by 7 bases and J by 3 bases, with 13 bases left in between. The germline V gene encodes CDR1 DFQATT and CDR2 SNEGSKA (reference sequence). This CDR3 is 13 amino acids long. The CDR3 sequence is CSVAPRDYNEQFF. CDR3 nucleotides: TGCAGTGTAGCCCCCCGGGACTACAATGAGCAGTTCTTC.

The genes are TRBV28 and TRBJ2-3; 15 nucleotides agree with TRBD2. V dropped 4 bases and J dropped 3; count of bases not matched to a gene: 11. The CDR3 is 19 amino acids. Germline CDR1 and CDR2: MDHEN and SYDVKM. The CDR3 sequence is CASSSPRTSGRAITDTQYF. DNA of the CDR3: TGTGCCAGCAGTTCTCCTCGGACTAGCGGGAGGGCCATTACAGATACGCAGTATTTT.

V usage is TRBV10-3 and J usage is TRBJ1-4; 7 bases fit TRBD1. Trimming removed 6 bases from V and 10 bases from J; junction bases left unmatched: 20. CDR3 length: 17 residues. Germline CDR1 is ENHRY and CDR2 is SYGVKD. This CDR3 is CAISKLPGQTALTKLFF. The CDR3 DNA reads as TGTGCCATCAGCAAACTTCCGGGACAGACGGCTTTGACAAAACTGTTTTTT.

The CDR3 region is CSARRGVETQYF. CDR3 sequence (DNA): TGCAGTGCTAGGCGAGGGGTGGAGACCCAGTACTTC. The V and J genes are TRBV20-1 and TRBJ2-5, with D perhaps being TRBD1 or TRBD2 (5 bases each). The CDR3 loop spans 12 amino acids. V was clipped by 3 bases and J by 5 bases, with 10 bases between them. Looked up from germline, CDR1 is DFQATT and CDR2 is SNEGSKA (reference sequence).

The V call is TRBV11-3, the J call TRBJ2-5, with D maybe TRBD1 (5 bases). The CDR3 covers 14 residues. Germline CDR1 reads SGHNT; CDR2 reads YENEEA. Deletions cut 5 bases from V and 5 bases from J, with 15 bases between. The CDR3 DNA follows: TGTGCCAGCAGCCAGTCCAGGGCCACGGAGACCCAGTACTTC. As protein: CASSQSRATETQYF.

Many counts were recorded for this clonotype. The chain uses TRBV6-2 or TRBV6-3 and TRBJ2-1, with D uncertain. The CDR3 spans 11 residues. Trimming stripped 5 bases from V and 4 bases from J, with 3 bases between. Per germline, CDR1 MNHEY and CDR2 SVGEGT. The CDR3 sequence is CASSVYNEQFF. CDR3 DNA: TGTGCCAGCAGTGTTTACAATGAGCAGTTCTTC.

The chain joins TRBV10-3 to TRBJ1-2; D is possibly TRBD1 (5 bases). The CDR3 covers 13 residues. CDR1 and CDR2 (germline): ENHRY, SYGVKD. V shed 5 bases and J shed 7 bases, with 14 bases lying between them. CDR3 bases: TGTGCCATCAGTCTACAAGGAGGGGCTGGCTACACCTTC. It yields the protein CAISLQGGAGYTF.

The rearrangement uses TRBV20-1 and TRBJ1-2, with no clear D. V dropped 0 bases and J dropped 4 bases, with 12 bases sitting between them. CDR1 and CDR2 from the germline V gene are DFQATT and SNEGSKA (reference sequence). The CDR3 runs 14 residues. This CDR3 is CSARDLATVYGYTF. In DNA, the CDR3 is TGCAGTGCTAGAGATCTAGCCACGGTCTATGGCTACACCTTC.

This clonotype was counted only a few times. The chain carries TRBV12-3 or TRBV12-4 and TRBJ2-1; TRBD2 matches at 9 bases. The length of the CDR3 is 12 residues. V trimming: 8 bases; J trimming: 10 bases; junction bases outside the gene matches: 6. This CDR3 is CASGLAGVEQFF. The CDR3 DNA sequence: TGTGCCAGCGGATTAGCGGGAGTGGAGCAGTTCTTC.

This chain uses TRBV4-2 with TRBJ1-6; D unclear. Trimming removed 0 bases from V and 7 bases from J, with 7 bases in between. Germline V CDR1 and CDR2: LGHNA, YNFKEQ. The CDR3 extends over 14 amino acids. This CDR3 reads CASSQDFRNSPLHF. The CDR3 nucleotides read TGTGCCAGCAGCCAAGATTTCAGGAATTCACCCCTCCACTTT.

The CDR3 is CASSERRSDNEQFF. CDR3 sequence (DNA): TGTGCCAGCAGTGAGCGGAGATCTGACAATGAGCAGTTCTTC. The chain links TRBV25-1 to TRBJ2-1; D uncertain. V shed 3 bases and J shed 5 bases, with 11 bases lying between them. In germline, CDR1 is MGHDK, CDR2 SYGVNS. The length of the CDR3 is 14 residues.

The chain has TRBV4-3 and TRBJ2-1; 16 bases fit TRBD2. CDR3 size: 17 residues. With V trimmed by 0 bases and J by 6 bases, 2 bases remained unmatched. The germline V gene encodes CDR1 LGHNA and CDR2 YSLEER. The CDR3 loop is CASSQEGTSGRANEQFF. Written as DNA, the CDR3 is TGCGCCAGCAGCCAAGAGGGGACTAGCGGGAGGGCCAATGAGCAGTTCTTC.

In its sample, this clonotype was seen once. The gene calls are TRBV20-1 and TRBJ1-6; tentatively, D is TRBD1 (5 bases). The V end was cut by 3 bases, the J end by 4 bases, with 7 bases between. The CDR3 is made up of 13 amino acids. From germline, CDR1 is DFQATT and CDR2 SNEGSKA (reference sequence). This CDR3 reads CSASTGYNSPLHF. CDR3 nucleotide sequence: TGCAGTGCTAGTACAGGATATAATTCACCCCTCCACTTT.